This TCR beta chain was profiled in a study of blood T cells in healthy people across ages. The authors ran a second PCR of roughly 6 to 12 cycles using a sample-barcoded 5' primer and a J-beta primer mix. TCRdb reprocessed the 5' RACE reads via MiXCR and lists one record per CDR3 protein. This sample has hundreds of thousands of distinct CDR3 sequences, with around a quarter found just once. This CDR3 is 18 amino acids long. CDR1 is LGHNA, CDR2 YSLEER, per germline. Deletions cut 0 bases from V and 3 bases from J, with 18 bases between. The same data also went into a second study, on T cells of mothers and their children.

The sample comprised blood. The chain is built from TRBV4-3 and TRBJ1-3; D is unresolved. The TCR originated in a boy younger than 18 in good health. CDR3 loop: CASSQESLARRIGNTIYF. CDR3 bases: TGCGCCAGCAGCCAAGAATCTTTGGCCCGACGGATTGGAAACACCATATATTTT.